This TCR beta chain was retrieved from a study of identical twins. In regard to this clonotype: A much bigger clone sits one base away, suggesting this may be a read error.

Template switching supplied a universal primer site; unique molecular identifiers were carried on the cDNA. TCRdb re-analysed the 5' RACE reads in MiXCR, keeping a single row per CDR3 protein. The top ten hold approximately 0.29% of the sample, which has 1.5 million to 2 million distinct CDR3 sequences, about 31% seen once. This TCR came from a newborn girl in good health. Input material: cord blood.

The CDR3 region has the DNA TGTGCCATCAGCCCGGACAGGAATAACGCAGATACGCAGTATTTT. Its translation is CAISPDRNNADTQYF. The chain couples TRBV10-3 to TRBJ2-3; 7 bases fit TRBD1. Germline-derived CDR1 and CDR2 are ENHRY and SYGVKD. The CDR3 runs 15 residues. The ends lost 6 bases at V and 4 bases at J; junction bases unmatched: 10.